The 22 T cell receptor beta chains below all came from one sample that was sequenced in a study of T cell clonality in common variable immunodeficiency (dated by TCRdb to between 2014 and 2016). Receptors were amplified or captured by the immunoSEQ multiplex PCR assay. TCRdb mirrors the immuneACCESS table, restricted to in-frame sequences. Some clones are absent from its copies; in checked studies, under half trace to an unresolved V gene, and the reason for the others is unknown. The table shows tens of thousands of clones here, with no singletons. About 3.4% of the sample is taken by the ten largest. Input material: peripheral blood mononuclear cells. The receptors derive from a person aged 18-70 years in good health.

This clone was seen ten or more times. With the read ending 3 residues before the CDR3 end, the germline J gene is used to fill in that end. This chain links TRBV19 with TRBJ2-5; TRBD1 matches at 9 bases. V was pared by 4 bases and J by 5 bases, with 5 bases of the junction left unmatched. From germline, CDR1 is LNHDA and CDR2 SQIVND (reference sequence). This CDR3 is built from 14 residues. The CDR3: CASSTRTGDETQYF. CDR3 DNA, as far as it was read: TGTGCCAGTAGTACCCGGACAGGGGACGAGACC. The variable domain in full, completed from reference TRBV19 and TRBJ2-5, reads DGGITQSPKYLFRKEGQNVTLSCEQNLNHDAMYWYRQDPGQGLRLIYYSQIVNDFQKGDIAEGYSVSREKKESFPLTVTSAQKNPTAFYLCASSTRTGDETQYFGPGTRLLVL.

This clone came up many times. The sequenced CDR3 bases are TGCGCCAGCAGCTTGGGGCCGGGACAGGGGAATCAGCCC. It yields the protein CASSLGPGQGNQP. The CDR3 as a whole reads CASSLGPGQGNQPQHF. This chain links TRBV5-1 with TRBJ1-5; 10 positions match TRBD1. The read gets to within 3 residues of the CDR3 end, and the germline J gene fills in the rest. From germline, CDR1 is SGHRS and CDR2 YFSETQ. The CDR3 extends over 16 amino acids. V shed 0 bases and J 4 bases; nucleotides not matched to a gene: 4.

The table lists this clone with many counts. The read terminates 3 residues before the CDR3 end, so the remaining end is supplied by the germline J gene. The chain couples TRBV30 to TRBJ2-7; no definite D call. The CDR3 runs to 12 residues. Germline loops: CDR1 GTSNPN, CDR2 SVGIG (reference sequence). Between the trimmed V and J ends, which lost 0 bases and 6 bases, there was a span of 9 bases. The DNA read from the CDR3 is TGTGCCTGGAGTGTAACACAATTCGAG. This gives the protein CAWSVTQFE. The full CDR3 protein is CAWSVTQFEQYF.

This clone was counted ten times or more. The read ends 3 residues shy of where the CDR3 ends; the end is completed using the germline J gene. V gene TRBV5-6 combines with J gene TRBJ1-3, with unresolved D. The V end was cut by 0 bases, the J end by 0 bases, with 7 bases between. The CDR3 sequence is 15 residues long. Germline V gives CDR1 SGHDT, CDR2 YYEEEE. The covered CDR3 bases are TGTGCCAGCAGCTTGGGCGGAACCTCTGGAAACACC. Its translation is CASSLGGTSGNT. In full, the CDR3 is CASSLGGTSGNTIYF.

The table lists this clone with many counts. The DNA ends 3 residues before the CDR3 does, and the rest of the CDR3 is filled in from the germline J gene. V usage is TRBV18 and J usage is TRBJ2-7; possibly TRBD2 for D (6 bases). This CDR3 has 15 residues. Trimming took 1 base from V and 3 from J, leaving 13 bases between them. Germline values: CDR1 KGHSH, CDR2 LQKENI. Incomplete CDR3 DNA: TGTGCCAGCTCACCACAGGAGGGTGGAAACTACGAG. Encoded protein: CASSPQEGGNYE. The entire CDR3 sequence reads CASSPQEGGNYEQYF.

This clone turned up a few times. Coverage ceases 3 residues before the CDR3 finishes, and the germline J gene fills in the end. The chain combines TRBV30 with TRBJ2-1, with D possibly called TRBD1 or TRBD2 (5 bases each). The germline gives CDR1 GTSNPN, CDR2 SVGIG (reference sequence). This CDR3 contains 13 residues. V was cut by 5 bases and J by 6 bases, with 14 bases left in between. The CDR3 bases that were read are TGTGCCTGGGACCCGTCGAGGGGCAATGAG. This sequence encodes CAWDPSRGNE. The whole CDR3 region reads CAWDPSRGNEQFF.

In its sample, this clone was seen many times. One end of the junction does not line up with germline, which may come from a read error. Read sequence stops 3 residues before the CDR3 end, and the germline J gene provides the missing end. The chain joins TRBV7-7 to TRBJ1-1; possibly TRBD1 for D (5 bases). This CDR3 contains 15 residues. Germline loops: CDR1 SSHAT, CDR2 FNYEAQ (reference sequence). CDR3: CASSPYLGQGKAAFF. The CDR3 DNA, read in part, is TGTGCTAGCAGCCCCTACTTGGGGCAGGGTAAGGCG.

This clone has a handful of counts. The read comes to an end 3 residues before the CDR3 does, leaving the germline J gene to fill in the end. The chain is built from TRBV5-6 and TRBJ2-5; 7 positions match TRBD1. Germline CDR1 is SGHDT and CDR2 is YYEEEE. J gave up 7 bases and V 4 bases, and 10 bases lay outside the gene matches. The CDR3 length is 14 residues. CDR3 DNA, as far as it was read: TGTGCCAGCAGCACGACAGGGTTGCGTAGGACC. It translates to CASSTTGLRRT. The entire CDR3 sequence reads CASSTTGLRRTQYF.

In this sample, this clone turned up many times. The CDR3 sequence is CASSVRPGYQPQHF. CDR3 bases read: TGTGCCAGCAGTGTGCGGCCCGGGTATCAGCCC. V and J are TRBV6-1 and TRBJ1-5; unclear D gene. The CDR3 goes on 3 residues after the read ends, and that part is filled in from the germline J gene. Trimming shortened V by 4 bases and J by 5 bases, and 12 bases separated the two germline ends. Germline CDR1 reads MNHNS; CDR2 reads SASEGT. The CDR3 has 14 residues.

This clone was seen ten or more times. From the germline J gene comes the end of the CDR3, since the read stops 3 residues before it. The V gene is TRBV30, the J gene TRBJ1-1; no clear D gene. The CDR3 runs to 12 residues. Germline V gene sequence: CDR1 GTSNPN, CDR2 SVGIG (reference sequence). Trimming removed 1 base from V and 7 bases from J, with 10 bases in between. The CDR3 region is CAWSAWAGEAFF. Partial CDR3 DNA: TGTGCCTGGAGTGCGTGGGCGGGTGAA.

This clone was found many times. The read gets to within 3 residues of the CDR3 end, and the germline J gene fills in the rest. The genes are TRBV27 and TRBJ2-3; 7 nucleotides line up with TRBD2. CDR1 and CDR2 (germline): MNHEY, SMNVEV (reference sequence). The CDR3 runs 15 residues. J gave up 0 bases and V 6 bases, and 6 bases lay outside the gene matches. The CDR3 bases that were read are TGTGCCAGCAGACCAGCGGGAATGAGCACAGATACG. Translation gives CASRPAGMSTDT. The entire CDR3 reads CASRPAGMSTDTQYF.

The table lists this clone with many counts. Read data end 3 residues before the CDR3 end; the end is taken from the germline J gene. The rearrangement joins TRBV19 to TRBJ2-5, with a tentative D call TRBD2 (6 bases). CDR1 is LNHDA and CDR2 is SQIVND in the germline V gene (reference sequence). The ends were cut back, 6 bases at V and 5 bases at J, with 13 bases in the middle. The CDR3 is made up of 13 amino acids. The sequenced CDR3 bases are TGTGCCAGTAGACCAGGGACTTGGGAGACC. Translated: CASRPGTWET. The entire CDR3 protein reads CASRPGTWETQYF.

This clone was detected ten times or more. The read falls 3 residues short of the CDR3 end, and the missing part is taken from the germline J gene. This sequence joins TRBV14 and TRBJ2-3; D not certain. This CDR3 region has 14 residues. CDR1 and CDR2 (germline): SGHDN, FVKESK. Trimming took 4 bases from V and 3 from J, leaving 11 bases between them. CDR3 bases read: TGTGCCAGCAGCCCAATACTCGGGACAGATACG. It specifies CASSPILGTDT. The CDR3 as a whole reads CASSPILGTDTQYF.

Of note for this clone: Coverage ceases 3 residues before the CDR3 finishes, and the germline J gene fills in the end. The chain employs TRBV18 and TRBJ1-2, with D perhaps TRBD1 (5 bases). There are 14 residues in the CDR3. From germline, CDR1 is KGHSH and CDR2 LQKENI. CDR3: CASSPPAGGDDYTF. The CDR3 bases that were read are TGTGCCAGCTCACCACCAGCGGGAGGGGACGAC.

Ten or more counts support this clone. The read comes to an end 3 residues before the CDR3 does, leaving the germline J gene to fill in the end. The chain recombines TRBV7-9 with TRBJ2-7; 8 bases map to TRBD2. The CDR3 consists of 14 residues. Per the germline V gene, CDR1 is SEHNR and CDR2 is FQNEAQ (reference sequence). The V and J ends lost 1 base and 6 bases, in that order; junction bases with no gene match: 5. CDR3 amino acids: CASSLGGLAGEQYF. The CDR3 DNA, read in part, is TGTGCCAGCAGCTTAGGAGGCCTAGCGGGCGAG.

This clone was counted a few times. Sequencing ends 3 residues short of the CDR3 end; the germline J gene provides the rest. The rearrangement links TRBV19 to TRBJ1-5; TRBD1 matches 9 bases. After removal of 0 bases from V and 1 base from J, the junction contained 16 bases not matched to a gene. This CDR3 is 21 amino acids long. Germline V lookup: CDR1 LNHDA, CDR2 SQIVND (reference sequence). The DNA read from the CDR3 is TGTGCCAGTAGTATAGATCGGCGAGCAGGGACAGGGATTATGAGCAATCAGCCC. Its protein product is CASSIDRRAGTGIMSNQP. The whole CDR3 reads CASSIDRRAGTGIMSNQPQHF. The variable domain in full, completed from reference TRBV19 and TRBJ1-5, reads DGGITQSPKYLFRKEGQNVTLSCEQNLNHDAMYWYRQDPGQGLRLIYYSQIVNDFQKGDIAEGYSVSREKKESFPLTVTSAQKNPTAFYLCASSIDRRAGTGIMSNQPQHFGDGTRLSIL.

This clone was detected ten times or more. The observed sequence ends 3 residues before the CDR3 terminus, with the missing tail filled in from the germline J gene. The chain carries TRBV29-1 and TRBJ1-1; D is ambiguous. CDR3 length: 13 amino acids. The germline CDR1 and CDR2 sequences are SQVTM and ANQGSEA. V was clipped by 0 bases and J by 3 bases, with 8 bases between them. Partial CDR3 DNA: TGCAGCGTTGAAGAGTCCGGGGACACTGAA. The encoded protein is CSVEESGDTE. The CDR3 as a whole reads CSVEESGDTEAFF.

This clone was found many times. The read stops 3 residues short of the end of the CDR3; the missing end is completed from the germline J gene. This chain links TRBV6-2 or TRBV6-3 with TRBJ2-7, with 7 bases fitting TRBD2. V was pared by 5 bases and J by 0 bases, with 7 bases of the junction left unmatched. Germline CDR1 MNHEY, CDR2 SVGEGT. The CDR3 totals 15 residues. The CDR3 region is CASSPLAAFSYEQYF. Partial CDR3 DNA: TGTGCCAGCAGTCCGCTAGCGGCGTTCTCCTACGAG.

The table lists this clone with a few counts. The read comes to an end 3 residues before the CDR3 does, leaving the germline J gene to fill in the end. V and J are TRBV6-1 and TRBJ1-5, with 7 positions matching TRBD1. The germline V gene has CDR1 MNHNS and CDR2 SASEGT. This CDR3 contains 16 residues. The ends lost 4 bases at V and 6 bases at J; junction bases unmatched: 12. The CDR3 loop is CASSVTLKGGGQPQHF. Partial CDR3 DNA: TGTGCCAGCAGTGTAACTCTGAAAGGGGGCGGTCAGCCC.

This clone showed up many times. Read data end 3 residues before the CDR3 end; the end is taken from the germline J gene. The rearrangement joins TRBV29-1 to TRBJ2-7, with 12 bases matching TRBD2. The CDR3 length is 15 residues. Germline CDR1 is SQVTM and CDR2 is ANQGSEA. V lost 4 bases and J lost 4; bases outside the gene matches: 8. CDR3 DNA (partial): TGCAGCGTTGTCGAGCTAGCGGGAGGGTTTTACGAG. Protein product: CSVVELAGGFYE. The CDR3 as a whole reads CSVVELAGGFYEQYF.

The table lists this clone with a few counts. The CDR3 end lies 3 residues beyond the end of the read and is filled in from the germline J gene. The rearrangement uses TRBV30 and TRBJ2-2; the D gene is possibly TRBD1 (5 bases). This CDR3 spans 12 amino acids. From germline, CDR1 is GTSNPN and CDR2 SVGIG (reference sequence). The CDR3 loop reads CAWSAGILKLFF. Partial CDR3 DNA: TGTGCCTGGAGCGCAGGGATTTTAAAG. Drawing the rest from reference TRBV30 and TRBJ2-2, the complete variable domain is SQTIHQWPATLVQPVGSPLSLECTVEGTSNPNLYWYRQAAGRGLQLLFYSVGIGQISSEVPQNLSASRPQDRQFILSSKKLLLSDSGFYLCAWSAGILKLFFGEGSRLTVL.

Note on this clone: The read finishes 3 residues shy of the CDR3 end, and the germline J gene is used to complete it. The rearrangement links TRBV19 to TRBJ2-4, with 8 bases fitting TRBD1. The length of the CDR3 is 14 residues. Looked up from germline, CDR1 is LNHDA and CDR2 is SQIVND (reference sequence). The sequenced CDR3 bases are TGTGCCAGTAGGTCAGGACAGGGAAACTATGGT. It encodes CASRSGQGNYG. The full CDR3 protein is CASRSGQGNYGQYF.